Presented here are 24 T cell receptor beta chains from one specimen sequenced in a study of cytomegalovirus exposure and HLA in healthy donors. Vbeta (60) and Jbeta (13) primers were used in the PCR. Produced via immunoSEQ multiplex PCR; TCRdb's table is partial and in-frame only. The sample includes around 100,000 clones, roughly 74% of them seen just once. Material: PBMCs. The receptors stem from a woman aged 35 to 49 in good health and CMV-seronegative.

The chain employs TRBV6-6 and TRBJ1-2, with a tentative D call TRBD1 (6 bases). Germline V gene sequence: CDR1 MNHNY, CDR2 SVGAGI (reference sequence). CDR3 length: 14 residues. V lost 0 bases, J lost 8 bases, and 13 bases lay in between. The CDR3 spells CASSYSKTGKGYTF. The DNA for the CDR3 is TGTGCCAGCAGTTACTCGAAAACAGGGAAGGGCTACACCTTC.

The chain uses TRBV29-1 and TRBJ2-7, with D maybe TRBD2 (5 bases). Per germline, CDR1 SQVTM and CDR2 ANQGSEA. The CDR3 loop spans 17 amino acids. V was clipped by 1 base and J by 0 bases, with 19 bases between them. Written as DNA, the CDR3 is TGCAGCGTTGAAGTATCGGTTGGCGGGTTTCTCTCCTACGAGCAGTACTTC. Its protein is CSVEVSVGGFLSYEQYF.

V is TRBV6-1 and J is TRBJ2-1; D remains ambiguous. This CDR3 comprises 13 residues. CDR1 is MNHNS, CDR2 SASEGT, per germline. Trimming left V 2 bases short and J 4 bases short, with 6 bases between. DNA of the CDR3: TGTGCCAGCAGTGAACTAGATTACAATGAGCAGTTCTTC. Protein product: CASSELDYNEQFF.

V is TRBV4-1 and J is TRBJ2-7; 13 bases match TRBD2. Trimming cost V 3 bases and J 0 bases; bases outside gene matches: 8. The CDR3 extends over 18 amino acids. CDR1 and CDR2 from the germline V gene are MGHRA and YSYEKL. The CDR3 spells CASSHPGTSGESSYEQYF. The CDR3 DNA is TGCGCCAGCAGCCACCCCGGGACTAGCGGGGAGAGCTCCTACGAGCAGTACTTC.

The CDR3 region has the DNA TGTGCCAGCAAGGCGACTAGTTCCTACAATGAGCAGTTCTTC. It yields the protein CASKATSSYNEQFF. The chain couples TRBV6-1 to TRBJ2-1; a weak D match, TRBD2 (6 bases). The CDR3 totals 14 residues. Trimming shortened V by 7 bases and J by 1 base, and 11 bases separated the two germline ends. Looked up from germline, CDR1 is MNHNS and CDR2 is SASEGT.

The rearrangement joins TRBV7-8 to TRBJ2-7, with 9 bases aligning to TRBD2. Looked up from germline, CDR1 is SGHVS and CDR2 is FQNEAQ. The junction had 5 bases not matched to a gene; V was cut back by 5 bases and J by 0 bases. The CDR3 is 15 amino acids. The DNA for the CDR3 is TGTGCCAGCAGCCTACTTAGCGGGAGCTCCTACGAGCAGTACTTC. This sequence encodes CASSLLSGSSYEQYF.

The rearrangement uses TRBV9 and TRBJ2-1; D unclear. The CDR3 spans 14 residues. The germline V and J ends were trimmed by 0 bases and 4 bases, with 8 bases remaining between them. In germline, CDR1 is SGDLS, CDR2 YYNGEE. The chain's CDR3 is CASSVVSVYNEQFF. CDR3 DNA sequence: TGTGCCAGCAGCGTAGTTAGTGTGTACAATGAGCAGTTCTTC.

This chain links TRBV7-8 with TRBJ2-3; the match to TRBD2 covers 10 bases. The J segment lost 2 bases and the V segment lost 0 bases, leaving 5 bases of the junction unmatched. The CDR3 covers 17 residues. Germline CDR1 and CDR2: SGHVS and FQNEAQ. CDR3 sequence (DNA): TGTGCCAGCAGCTTAGCTTCACTAGCGGGGTACACAGATACGCAGTATTTT. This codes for CASSLASLAGYTDTQYF.

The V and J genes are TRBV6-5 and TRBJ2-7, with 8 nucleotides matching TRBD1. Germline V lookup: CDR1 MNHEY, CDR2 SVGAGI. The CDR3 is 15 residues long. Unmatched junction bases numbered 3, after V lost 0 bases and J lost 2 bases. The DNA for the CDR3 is TGTGCCAGCAGTTACTCACGGACAGGGACCTACGAGCAGTACTTC. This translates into CASSYSRTGTYEQYF.

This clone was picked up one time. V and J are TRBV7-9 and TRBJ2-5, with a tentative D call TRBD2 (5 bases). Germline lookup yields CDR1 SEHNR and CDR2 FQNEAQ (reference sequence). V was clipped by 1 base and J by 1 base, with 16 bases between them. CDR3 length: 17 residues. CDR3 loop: CASSLDRGTSSQETQYF. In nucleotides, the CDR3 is TGTGCCAGCAGCTTAGACCGGGGAACTAGTTCCCAAGAGACCCAGTACTTC.

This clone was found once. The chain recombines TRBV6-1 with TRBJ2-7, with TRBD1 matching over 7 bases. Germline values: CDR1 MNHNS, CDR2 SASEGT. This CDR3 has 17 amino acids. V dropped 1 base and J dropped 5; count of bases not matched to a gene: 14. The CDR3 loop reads CASSEGPLGTAQDEQYF. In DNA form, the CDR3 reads TGTGCCAGCAGTGAAGGACCCCTCGGGACAGCCCAAGACGAGCAGTACTTC.

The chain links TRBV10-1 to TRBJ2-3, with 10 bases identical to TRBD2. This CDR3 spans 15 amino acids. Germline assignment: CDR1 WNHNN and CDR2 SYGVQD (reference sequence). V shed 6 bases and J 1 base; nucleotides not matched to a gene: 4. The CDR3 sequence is CASRAGTSGTDTQYF. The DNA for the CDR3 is TGCGCCAGCAGGGCCGGGACTAGCGGCACAGATACGCAGTATTTT.

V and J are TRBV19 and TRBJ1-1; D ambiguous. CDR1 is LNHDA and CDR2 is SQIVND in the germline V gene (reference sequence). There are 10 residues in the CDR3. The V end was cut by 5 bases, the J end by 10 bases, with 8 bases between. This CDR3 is CASSGLGAFF. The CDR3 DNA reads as TGTGCCAGTAGTGGCCTTGGAGCTTTCTTT. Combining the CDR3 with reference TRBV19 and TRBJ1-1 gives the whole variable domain DGGITQSPKYLFRKEGQNVTLSCEQNLNHDAMYWYRQDPGQGLRLIYYSQIVNDFQKGDIAEGYSVSREKKESFPLTVTSAQKNPTAFYLCASSGLGAFFGQGTRLTVV.

Here the CDR3 reads CASSSGFGDSYNEQFF. The CDR3, as DNA: TGTGCCAGCAGTTCCGGGTTCGGGGACTCTTACAATGAGCAGTTCTTC. This chain uses TRBV11-2 with TRBJ2-1; maybe TRBD2 (6 bases). This CDR3 has 16 amino acids. Trimming shortened V by 6 bases and J by 4 bases, and 19 bases separated the two germline ends. CDR1 is SGHAT and CDR2 is FQNNGV in the germline V gene.

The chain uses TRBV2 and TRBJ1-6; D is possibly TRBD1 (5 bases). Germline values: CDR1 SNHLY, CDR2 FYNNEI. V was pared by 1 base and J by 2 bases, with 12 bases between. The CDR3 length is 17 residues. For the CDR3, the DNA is TGTGCCAGCAGTGAAGAGGGGTCGAGGACCTATAATTCACCCCTCCACTTT. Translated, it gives CASSEEGSRTYNSPLHF. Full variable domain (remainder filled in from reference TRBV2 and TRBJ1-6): EPEVTQTPSHQVTQMGQEVILRCVPISNHLYFYWYRQILGQKVEFLVSFYNNEISEKSEIFDDQFSVERPDGSNFTLKIRSTKLEDSAMYFCASSEEGSRTYNSPLHFGNGTRLTVT.

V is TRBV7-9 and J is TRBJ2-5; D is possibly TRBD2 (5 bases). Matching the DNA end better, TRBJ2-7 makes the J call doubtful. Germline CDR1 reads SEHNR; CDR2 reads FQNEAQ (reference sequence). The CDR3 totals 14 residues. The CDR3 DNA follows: TGTGCCAGCGGCAGGACTGTCCCTCCCTACGAGCAGTACTTC. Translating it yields CASGRTVPPYEQYF.

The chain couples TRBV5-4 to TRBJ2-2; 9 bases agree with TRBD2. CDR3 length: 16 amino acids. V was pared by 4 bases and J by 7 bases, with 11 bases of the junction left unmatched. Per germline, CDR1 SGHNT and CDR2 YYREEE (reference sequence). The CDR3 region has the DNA TGTGCCAGCAGCCTAGGGGGTAGTAGCGGGAGCGGGGAGCTGTTTTTT. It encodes CASSLGGSSGSGELFF.

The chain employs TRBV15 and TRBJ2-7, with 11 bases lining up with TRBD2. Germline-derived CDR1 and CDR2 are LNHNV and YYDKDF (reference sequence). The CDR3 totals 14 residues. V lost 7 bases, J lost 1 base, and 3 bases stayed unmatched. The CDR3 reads CATKRLAGSYEQYF. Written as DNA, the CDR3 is TGTGCCACCAAGAGACTAGCGGGATCCTACGAGCAGTACTTC.

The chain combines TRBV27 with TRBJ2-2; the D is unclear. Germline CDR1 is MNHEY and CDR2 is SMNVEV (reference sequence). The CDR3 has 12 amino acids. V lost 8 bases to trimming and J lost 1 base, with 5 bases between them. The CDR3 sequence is CASSWNTGELFF. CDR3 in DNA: TGTGCCAGCTCCTGGAACACCGGGGAGCTGTTTTTT.

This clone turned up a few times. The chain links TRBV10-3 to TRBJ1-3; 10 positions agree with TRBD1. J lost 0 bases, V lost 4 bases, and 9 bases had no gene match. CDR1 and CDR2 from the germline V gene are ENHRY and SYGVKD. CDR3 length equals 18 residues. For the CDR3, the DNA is TGTGCCATCAGTGGGCCGACAGGGGGCTCAAACTCTGGAAACACCATATATTTT. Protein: CAISGPTGGSNSGNTIYF.

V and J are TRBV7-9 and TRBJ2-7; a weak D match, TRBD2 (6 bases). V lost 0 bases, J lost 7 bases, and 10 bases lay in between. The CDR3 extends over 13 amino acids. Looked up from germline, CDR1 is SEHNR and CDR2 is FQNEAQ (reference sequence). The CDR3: CASSLALGGEQYF. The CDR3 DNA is TGTGCCAGCAGCTTAGCTCTGGGGGGAGAGCAGTACTTC.

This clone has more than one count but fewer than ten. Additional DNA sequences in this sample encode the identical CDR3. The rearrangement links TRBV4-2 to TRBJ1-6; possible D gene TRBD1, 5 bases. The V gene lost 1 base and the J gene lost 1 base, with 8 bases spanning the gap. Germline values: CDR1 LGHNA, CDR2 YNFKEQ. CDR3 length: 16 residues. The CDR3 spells CASSQAAGSYNSPLHF. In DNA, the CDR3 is TGTGCCAGCAGCCAAGCGGCAGGGTCCTATAATTCACCCCTCCACTTT.

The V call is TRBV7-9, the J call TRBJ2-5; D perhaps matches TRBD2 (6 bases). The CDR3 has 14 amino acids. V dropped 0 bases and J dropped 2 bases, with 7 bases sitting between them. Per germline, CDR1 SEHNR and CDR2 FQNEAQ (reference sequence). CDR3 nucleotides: TGTGCCAGCAGCTTAGCGGGGGGACAAGAGACCCAGTACTTC. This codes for CASSLAGGQETQYF.

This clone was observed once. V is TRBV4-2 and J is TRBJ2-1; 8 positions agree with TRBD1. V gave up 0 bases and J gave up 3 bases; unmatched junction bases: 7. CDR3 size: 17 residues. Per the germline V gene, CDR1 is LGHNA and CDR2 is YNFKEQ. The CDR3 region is CASSQDWDRYLYNEQFF. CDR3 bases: TGTGCCAGCAGCCAAGATTGGGACAGGTACCTCTACAATGAGCAGTTCTTC.